One sample yielded the 15 T cell receptor beta chains listed below, sequenced in a study of blood T cell repertoires in COVID-19. The data were produced by immunoSEQ multiplex PCR, yet TCRdb's version contains in-frame clones alone and is incomplete. This table has about 240,000 clones, roughly 90% appearing once. The sample taken for sequencing was peripheral blood. The receptors come from a man aged 55 to 70 who had recovered from COVID-19.

This chain joins TRBV4-1 and TRBJ2-2; D is unresolved. The V end lost 3 bases, the J end lost 6 bases, and 5 bases lay between the germline ends. The CDR3 has 12 amino acids. Germline CDR1 and CDR2: MGHRA and YSYEKL. CDR3 sequence: CASSHVPGELFF. DNA of the CDR3: TGCGCCAGCAGCCACGTTCCCGGGGAGCTGTTTTTT.

This chain connects TRBV7-2 to TRBJ1-2; TRBD1 agrees at 7 bases. Germline assignment: CDR1 SGHTA and CDR2 FQGNSA. V shed 1 base, J shed 8 bases, and the junction held 7 bases outside the gene matches. CDR3 size: 14 residues. CDR3 amino acids: CASSLETGAGGYTF. The CDR3 coding sequence is TGTGCCAGCAGCTTAGAAACAGGGGCCGGAGGCTACACCTTC.

In this sample, this clone turned up a few times. The V and J genes are TRBV2 and TRBJ2-2; 7 bases map to TRBD2. Germline V CDR1 and CDR2: SNHLY, FYNNEI. V lost 4 bases, J lost 7 bases, and 3 bases stayed unmatched. CDR3 size: 13 residues. The CDR3 reads CASSGRGYGELFF. CDR3 nucleotides: TGTGCCAGCAGTGGGCGGGGGTACGGGGAGCTGTTTTTT.

The chain joins TRBV5-1 to TRBJ1-2; 7 bases match TRBD1. The CDR3 has 13 residues. Germline CDR1 SGHRS, CDR2 YFSETQ. After removal of 5 bases from V and 0 bases from J, the junction contained 1 base not matched to a gene. The CDR3 loop is CASSGTANYGYTF. For the CDR3, the DNA is TGCGCCAGCAGTGGGACAGCTAACTATGGCTACACCTTC.

There are many counts of this clone. The chain has TRBV24-1 and TRBJ1-5, with 11 bases aligning to TRBD1. V trimming: 3 bases; J trimming: 5 bases; junction bases outside the gene matches: 11. The CDR3 totals 18 residues. Looked up from germline, CDR1 is KGHDR and CDR2 is SFDVKD. This chain's CDR3 is CATSDPGGGQGAYQPQHF. CDR3 sequence (DNA): TGTGCCACCAGTGATCCCGGAGGAGGACAGGGGGCTTATCAGCCCCAGCATTTT.

Here the CDR3 DNA reads TGTGCCAGCTCACCCCAGTCAGGGCCTAACTATGGCTACACCTTC. Translating it yields CASSPQSGPNYGYTF. The chain combines TRBV18 with TRBJ1-2; possibly TRBD1 for D (5 bases). The V and J ends lost 3 bases and 0 bases respectively, with 11 bases between them. The CDR3 loop spans 15 amino acids. Germline values: CDR1 KGHSH, CDR2 LQKENI.

The rearrangement uses TRBV2 and TRBJ2-2; TRBD2 agrees at 12 bases. With V trimmed by 6 bases and J by 4 bases, 6 bases remained unmatched. The germline gives CDR1 SNHLY, CDR2 FYNNEI. The CDR3 has 16 residues. The CDR3 region has the DNA TGTGCCAGCAGGGGAACTAGCGGGGGGACCACCGGGGAGCTGTTTTTT. It codes for CASRGTSGGTTGELFF.

The rearrangement uses TRBV5-1 and TRBJ2-7, with 7 bases fitting TRBD1. J lost 6 bases, V lost 3 bases, and 3 bases had no gene match. Germline CDR1 reads SGHRS; CDR2 reads YFSETQ. The CDR3 totals 12 residues. CDR3 amino acids: CASSYRGGEQYF. CDR3 sequence (DNA): TGCGCCAGCAGCTACAGGGGCGGCGAGCAGTACTTC.

J is TRBJ1-5 and V is TRBV19; 7 bases line up with TRBD1. The CDR3 consists of 14 residues. Germline CDR1 and CDR2: LNHDA and SQIVND (reference sequence). Trimming took 3 bases from V and 6 from J; bases not matched to a gene: 5. CDR3 nucleotide sequence: TGTGCCAGTAGTATCGAGAGGGGGCGTCAGCCCCAGCATTTT. Amino acids: CASSIERGRQPQHF.

This clone was counted a few times. Within the sample, other DNA sequences also encode this same CDR3. V is TRBV5-1 and J is TRBJ1-5; D may be TRBD1 (6 bases). The CDR3 is 14 amino acids. V lost 0 bases, J lost 4 bases, and 8 bases lay in between. Per germline, CDR1 SGHRS and CDR2 YFSETQ. CDR3 sequence reads: CASSLEGGNQPQHF. The DNA for the CDR3 is TGCGCCAGCAGCTTGGAGGGGGGGAATCAGCCCCAGCATTTT. The whole variable domain, filled in from reference TRBV5-1 and TRBJ1-5, reads KAGVTQTPRYLIKTRGQQVTLSCSPISGHRSVSWYQQTPGQGLQFLFEYFSETQRNKGNFPGRFSGRQFSNSRSEMNVSTLELGDSALYLCASSLEGGNQPQHFGDGTRLSIL.

The rearrangement links TRBV19 to TRBJ2-6; D may be TRBD1 (6 bases). This CDR3 is built from 15 residues. The V end was cut by 7 bases, the J end by 1 base, with 11 bases between. Germline loops: CDR1 LNHDA, CDR2 SQIVND (reference sequence). This CDR3 is CASTGDRSGANVLTF. CDR3 coding DNA: TGTGCCAGTACCGGAGACAGGTCTGGGGCCAACGTCCTGACTTTC.

This chain links TRBV19 with TRBJ2-3; 8 bases are a match to TRBD2. The germline CDR1 and CDR2 sequences are LNHDA and SQIVND (reference sequence). This CDR3 has 15 residues. V shed 7 bases, J shed 5 bases, and the junction held 11 bases outside the gene matches. The CDR3 loop is CASTPGGAPVDTQYF. In DNA form, the CDR3 reads TGTGCCAGTACCCCGGGGGGGGCCCCAGTAGATACGCAGTATTTT. The variable domain in full, completed from reference TRBV19 and TRBJ2-3, reads DGGITQSPKYLFRKEGQNVTLSCEQNLNHDAMYWYRQDPGQGLRLIYYSQIVNDFQKGDIAEGYSVSREKKESFPLTVTSAQKNPTAFYLCASTPGGAPVDTQYFGPGTRLTVL.

This CDR3 is CASRWSGSDEQFF. In DNA form, the CDR3 reads TGTGCCAGCAGGTGGAGCGGGAGCGATGAGCAGTTCTTC. The chain combines TRBV5-4 with TRBJ2-1, with 8 bases that match TRBD2. The J segment lost 8 bases and the V segment lost 5 bases, leaving 6 bases of the junction unmatched. The CDR3 is 13 residues long. From germline, CDR1 is SGHNT and CDR2 YYREEE (reference sequence).

This clone was seen a single time. The V gene is TRBV19, the J gene TRBJ2-3; 13 bases align to TRBD2. With V trimmed by 3 bases and J by 0 bases, 6 bases remained unmatched. The CDR3 spans 18 residues. Germline V gene sequence: CDR1 LNHDA, CDR2 SQIVND (reference sequence). The CDR3 DNA reads TGTGCCAGTAGTATCCCCTGGGGACTAGCGGGGAGCACAGATACGCAGTATTTT. Its translation is CASSIPWGLAGSTDTQYF.

The CDR3 region is CASSYSERTVSSRQYV. CDR3 bases: TGTGCCAGCAGTTACTCGGAACGGACAGTTTCCAGTCGGCAGTACGTC. The chain recombines TRBV6-5 with TRBJ2-7; TRBD1 might be the D (6 bases). The CDR3 has 16 amino acids. V gave up 0 bases and J gave up 9 bases, with 21 bases separating them. The germline gives CDR1 MNHEY, CDR2 SVGAGI.